The TCR beta chain described here comes from a study of cytomegalovirus exposure and HLA in healthy donors. Study background: From donors who were HLA-typed, an early data release held about 85 million unique TCRs. Across a few hundred genotyped donors, about 81% landed in the Caucasian-associated ancestry cluster.

After removal of 3 bases from V and 1 base from J, the junction contained 4 bases not matched to a gene. The CDR3 extends over 15 amino acids. In germline, CDR1 is SGHRS, CDR2 YFSETQ. With 60 Vbeta and 13 Jbeta primers, the PCR was carried out. Authors' data handling: Unique TCR beta chains numbered approximately 80 million in a later analysis, with about 11 million shared. Libraries were prepared by immunoSEQ multiplex PCR; TCRdb keeps only in-frame clonotypes and omits some of them. The V and J calls and clone size are taken from that table; D and trimming were inferred from the DNA. The sample records 85,000 to 120,000 clones, 75% being singletons.

Sequencing input: PBMCs. The rearrangement links TRBV5-1 to TRBJ2-3; 8 bases agree with TRBD2. This clonotype was obtained from a man aged 40-50 years in good health and CMV-seronegative. The CDR3 is CASSSWRGGTDTQYF. The DNA of the CDR3 is TGCGCCAGCAGCTCTTGGCGGGGGGGCACAGATACGCAGTATTTT.